This TCR beta chain was profiled in a study of T cell repertoires in cytomegalovirus infection (dated by TCRdb to about 2019). Broadly, across the study: Because public TCR beta signatures pointed to carriage of CMV infection together with the matching HLA type, the HLA type of each donor mattered for the analysis.

TCRdb shows the sequencer as Illumina HiSeq 1500. The public reads were reprocessed in TCRdb via fastp at Q25 and MiXCR, keeping in-frame beta chains. Under each unique CDR3 protein, matching rows form one entry showing the most common genes and DNA. The sample yields approximately 500,000 distinct CDR3 sequences; approximately 15% were counted once. The top ten clones comprise around 25% of the sample. This clonotype was observed at least ten times. Its target antigen remains unknown. Per-base qualities were not stored, and no clone one base away is much larger. The germline V gene provides CDR1 MDHEN and CDR2 SYDVKM. Its CDR3 holds 12 amino acids, cysteine through phenylalanine. The only DNA kept is the CDR3, 36 bases in frame from the first base. The V end loses 6 bases and the J end loses 5 bases, and a stretch of 10 bases separates them. The full study reports these points: The ex vivo response was dominated by HLA-C-restricted CMV-specific TCR beta clonotypes, which also provided the single most frequent clonotype in two of eight donors. Carriers of CMV infection plus the relevant HLA type were discriminated by the cumulative frequency of public TCR beta family members in the study cohort and in an independent approximately 360-donor cohort.

This TCR was sampled from a human donor in good health (CMV status not recorded). Some clones in this sample may be carry-over from other donors' samples. The chain is assembled from TRBV28 and TRBJ1-2; the D gene identity is not certain. Sequencing was carried out using CD8+ T cells from PBMCs. Read as DNA, the sequence is TGTGCCAGCAGCCCTAACCCTTATGGCTACACCTTC. It specifies CASSPNPYGYTF.